The 24 T cell receptor beta chains below all came from one sample that was sequenced in a study of shared clonotypes between healthy human individuals. The protocol was immunoSEQ multiplex PCR, while the TCRdb copy is restricted to in-frame clones and leaves out a portion. Seen here are hundreds of thousands of clones, almost 97% observed once, and the top ten hold about 0.054%. The material sequenced was naive CD4+ T cells sorted from blood. The subset denotes: CD45RA+ positively selected. All receptors come from a young woman in good health.

This chain uses TRBV2 with TRBJ2-2, with TRBD1 matching over 9 bases. V lost 6 bases, J lost 2 bases, and 1 base stayed unmatched. This CDR3 is built from 14 residues. The germline CDR1 and CDR2 sequences are SNHLY and FYNNEI. CDR3 sequence reads: CASRGQGNTGELFF. In DNA, the CDR3 is TGTGCCAGCAGGGGACAGGGAAACACCGGGGAGCTGTTTTTT. Combining the CDR3 with reference TRBV2 and TRBJ2-2 gives the whole variable domain EPEVTQTPSHQVTQMGQEVILRCVPISNHLYFYWYRQILGQKVEFLVSFYNNEISEKSEIFDDQFSVERPDGSNFTLKIRSTKLEDSAMYFCASRGQGNTGELFFGEGSRLTVL.

With regard to this clone: Other DNA sequences in the same sample also yield this CDR3. The CDR3, as DNA: TGTGCCAGCAGTTTATACAGGGAATACGAGCAGTACTTC. Its translation: CASSLYREYEQYF. The chain combines TRBV27 with TRBJ2-7, with D maybe TRBD1 (6 bases). Trimming removed 1 base at V and 4 bases at J, with 8 bases between. Germline assignment: CDR1 MNHEY and CDR2 SMNVEV (reference sequence). This CDR3 is built from 13 residues.

The CDR3 DNA follows: TGTGCCAGCAGTCCCCAGCCCCGGGACAGGCCCTCCTACGAGCAGTACTTC. Translation gives CASSPQPRDRPSYEQYF. The rearrangement uses TRBV27 and TRBJ2-7; 8 bases line up with TRBD1. V lost 5 bases to trimming and J lost 0 bases; unmatched junction nucleotides: 12. This CDR3 contains 17 residues. The V gene's germline CDR1 is MNHEY and CDR2 SMNVEV (reference sequence).

The rearrangement uses TRBV5-1 and TRBJ2-1; D perhaps matches TRBD2 (5 bases). The CDR3 length is 15 residues. The V gene's germline CDR1 is SGHRS and CDR2 YFSETQ. The V and J ends lost 3 bases and 0 bases respectively, with 10 bases between them. CDR3 DNA: TGCGCCAGCAGCTCCTTAGGAGGCTCCTACAATGAGCAGTTCTTC. Residues: CASSSLGGSYNEQFF.

The chain links TRBV5-4 to TRBJ2-3, with TRBD2 identical over 15 bases. The V and J ends lost 4 bases and 1 base, in that order; junction bases with no gene match: 4. CDR1 is SGHNT, CDR2 YYREEE, per germline (reference sequence). This CDR3 has 17 amino acids. CDR3 residues: CASSPGLAGGGTDTQYF. CDR3 nucleotides: TGTGCCAGCAGCCCAGGACTAGCGGGAGGGGGCACAGATACGCAGTATTTT.

V and J are TRBV18 and TRBJ2-7; the D is unclear. The CDR3 is 13 residues long. V lost 1 base and J lost 5, with 9 bases in between. Germline V gene data show CDR1 as KGHSH and CDR2 as LQKENI. This CDR3 is CASSPQAVNEQYF. The CDR3 DNA sequence: TGTGCCAGCTCACCACAGGCAGTGAACGAGCAGTACTTC.

The chain carries TRBV2 and TRBJ2-7; D remains unclear. Trimming stripped 8 bases from V and 4 bases from J, with 12 bases between. Germline V gene sequence: CDR1 SNHLY, CDR2 FYNNEI. The CDR3 covers 12 residues. The CDR3 DNA reads TGTGCCAGCGGTAACTTAGGGTACGAGCAGTACTTC. Residues: CASGNLGYEQYF.

A word on this clone: Distinct nucleotide sequences in the sample also encode this CDR3. The CDR3 sequence is CASSLGQEYGYTF. The CDR3 nucleotides are TGTGCCAGCAGTTTAGGGCAGGAATATGGCTACACCTTC. The chain has TRBV28 and TRBJ1-2; D not certain. V dropped 2 bases and J dropped 5 bases, with 9 bases sitting between them. Germline CDR1 and CDR2: MDHEN and SYDVKM. The CDR3 runs to 13 residues.

The chain joins TRBV5-1 to TRBJ2-7, with 10 nucleotides matching TRBD1. With V trimmed by 4 bases and J by 4 bases, 8 bases remained unmatched. The CDR3 runs 15 residues. Germline V lookup: CDR1 SGHRS, CDR2 YFSETQ. The CDR3 nucleotides read TGCGCCAGCAGCAGAGGGACAGGGGAGGATTACGAGCAGTACTTC. Translated, it gives CASSRGTGEDYEQYF.

The chain couples TRBV6-1 to TRBJ2-2; 10 positions agree with TRBD1. The CDR3 covers 15 residues. Germline loops: CDR1 MNHNS, CDR2 SASEGT. J lost 1 base, V lost 4 bases, and 0 bases had no gene match. The CDR3 nucleotides read TGTGCCAGCAGTGGGGACAGGGGGAACACCGGGGAGCTGTTTTTT. Encoded protein: CASSGDRGNTGELFF.

The rearrangement links TRBV10-1 to TRBJ2-7, with 9 bases matching TRBD2. The length of the CDR3 is 15 residues. Germline assignment: CDR1 WNHNN and CDR2 SYGVQD (reference sequence). The V segment lost 6 bases and the J segment 4 bases; nucleotides outside the gene matches: 10. CDR3 nucleotide sequence: TGCGCCAGCAGGGGGCGGGAGGGCCGAAGGTACGAGCAGTACTTC. This encodes CASRGREGRRYEQYF.

The chain joins TRBV5-1 to TRBJ2-7; D uncertain. Trimming took 0 bases from V and 1 from J, leaving 11 bases between them. The V gene's germline CDR1 is SGHRS and CDR2 YFSETQ. The CDR3 has 15 residues. The CDR3 spells CASSLAATGSYEQYF. The DNA for the CDR3 is TGCGCCAGCAGCTTGGCCGCGACTGGATCCTACGAGCAGTACTTC.

This sequence joins TRBV5-1 and TRBJ2-3; no reliable D call. Germline V gives CDR1 SGHRS, CDR2 YFSETQ. V was pared by 4 bases and J by 6 bases, with 6 bases between. The CDR3 has 11 amino acids. CDR3 in amino acids: CASSVEDTQYF. CDR3 nucleotides: TGCGCCAGCAGCGTCGAGGATACGCAGTATTTT.

The chain employs TRBV6-1 and TRBJ2-2, with 10 bases aligning to TRBD2. Germline V gene data show CDR1 as MNHNS and CDR2 as SASEGT. This CDR3 has 14 residues. V shed 6 bases and J 8 bases; nucleotides not matched to a gene: 6. CDR3 protein: CASRPSGSPGELFF. The CDR3 DNA follows: TGTGCCAGCAGGCCTAGCGGGAGTCCGGGGGAGCTGTTTTTT.

The V and J genes are TRBV9 and TRBJ2-7, with 12 nucleotides matching TRBD2. V shed 2 bases, J shed 5 bases, and the junction held 5 bases outside the gene matches. The length of the CDR3 is 15 residues. Germline-derived CDR1 and CDR2 are SGDLS and YYNGEE. In nucleotides, the CDR3 is TGTGCCAGCAGCGTTGGACTAGCGGGATTAAACGAGCAGTACTTC. It is translated as CASSVGLAGLNEQYF.

The chain carries TRBV14 and TRBJ2-3, with a possible D match to TRBD2 (6 bases). The CDR3 is 16 residues long. Trimming removed 1 base at V and 2 bases at J, with 13 bases between. Germline values: CDR1 SGHDN, CDR2 FVKESK. The CDR3 DNA reads as TGTGCCAGCAGCCAAGTTGGAGGGATAACCACAGATACGCAGTATTTT. The encoded protein is CASSQVGGITTDTQYF. The full variable domain, rest sourced from reference TRBV14 and TRBJ2-3, is EAGVTQFPSHSVIEKGQTVTLRCDPISGHDNLYWYRRVMGKEIKFLLHFVKESKQDESGMPNNRFLAERTGGTYSTLKVQPAELEDSGVYFCASSQVGGITTDTQYFGPGTRLTVL.

The chain carries TRBV7-8 and TRBJ2-2; 13 nucleotides match TRBD2. Germline CDR1 SGHVS, CDR2 FQNEAQ. The CDR3 runs 16 residues. Trimming removed 5 bases from V and 6 bases from J; junction bases left unmatched: 6. CDR3 sequence (DNA): TGTGCCAGCAGCCCGGGACTAGCGGGATACCCCGGGGAGCTGTTTTTT. The encoded protein is CASSPGLAGYPGELFF.

The V and J genes are TRBV19 and TRBJ2-3; D call uncertain. The ends were cut back, 3 bases at V and 3 bases at J, with 7 bases in the middle. From germline, CDR1 is LNHDA and CDR2 SQIVND (reference sequence). The CDR3 contains 13 residues. The DNA of the CDR3 is TGTGCCAGTAGTATCGACCCAACAGATACGCAGTATTTT. It yields the protein CASSIDPTDTQYF.

J is TRBJ2-7 and V is TRBV4-1; maybe TRBD2 (5 bases). The CDR3 consists of 14 residues. CDR1 is MGHRA and CDR2 is YSYEKL in the germline V gene. The CDR3 DNA follows: TGCGCGCCTACCCGAAGGGAGTGGGTGGACGAGCAGTACTTC. The encoded protein is CAPTRREWVDEQYF.

The V gene is TRBV18, the J gene TRBJ2-2, with D tentatively TRBD2 (6 bases). The CDR3 has 18 residues. Trimming removed 2 bases from V and 6 bases from J, with 22 bases in between. Germline loops: CDR1 KGHSH, CDR2 LQKENI. CDR3 protein: CASSPIGTSASEAGELFF. The CDR3 coding sequence is TGTGCCAGCTCACCAATCGGGACTTCAGCTAGTGAAGCCGGGGAGCTGTTTTTT.

The gene calls are TRBV5-1 and TRBJ2-7; 10 bases are a match to TRBD1. The CDR3 loop spans 14 amino acids. V lost 0 bases to trimming and J lost 6 bases; unmatched junction nucleotides: 3. Germline lookup yields CDR1 SGHRS and CDR2 YFSETQ. The chain's CDR3 is CASSLGDRGSEQYF. The CDR3 region has the DNA TGCGCCAGCAGCTTGGGGGACAGGGGTTCCGAGCAGTACTTC.

The chain couples TRBV28 to TRBJ1-1, with TRBD1 matching 9 bases. CDR3 length: 18 amino acids. Germline loops: CDR1 MDHEN, CDR2 SYDVKM. V lost 3 bases and J lost 2; bases outside the gene matches: 13. Here the CDR3 reads CASSLIKQGAGKNTEAFF. The CDR3 DNA is TGTGCCAGCAGTTTGATCAAACAGGGGGCGGGTAAAAACACTGAAGCTTTCTTT.

This chain uses TRBV7-9 with TRBJ2-7; D gene unclear. This CDR3 region has 14 residues. The V and J ends lost 1 base and 4 bases respectively, with 11 bases between them. The V gene's germline CDR1 is SEHNR and CDR2 FQNEAQ (reference sequence). The CDR3 region has the DNA TGTGCCAGCAGCTTAGTAGGTAGTCGGTACGAGCAGTACTTC. Translation: CASSLVGSRYEQYF.

Points on this clone: One end of the junction varies from germline; a read error may be responsible. The rearrangement uses TRBV28 and TRBJ2-7, with D possibly called TRBD1 or TRBD2 (5 bases each). Germline CDR1 reads MDHEN; CDR2 reads SYDVKM. The CDR3 is 13 residues long. In DNA form, the CDR3 reads TGTGCCAGCAGTGCCTCCGGGACCCGTCATGATCACTTC. This sequence encodes CASSASGTRHDHF.